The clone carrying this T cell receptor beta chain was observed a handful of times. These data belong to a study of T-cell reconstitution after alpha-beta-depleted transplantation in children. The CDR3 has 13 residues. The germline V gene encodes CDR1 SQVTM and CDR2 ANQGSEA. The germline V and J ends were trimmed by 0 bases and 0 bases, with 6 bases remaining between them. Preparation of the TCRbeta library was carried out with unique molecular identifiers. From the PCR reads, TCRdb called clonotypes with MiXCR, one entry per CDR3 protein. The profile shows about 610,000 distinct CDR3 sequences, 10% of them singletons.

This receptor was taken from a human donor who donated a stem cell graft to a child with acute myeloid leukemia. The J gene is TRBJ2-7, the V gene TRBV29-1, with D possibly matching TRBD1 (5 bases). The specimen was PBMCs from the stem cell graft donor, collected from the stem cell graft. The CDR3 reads CSVEDDSSYEQYF. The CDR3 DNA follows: TGCAGCGTTGAAGATGACAGCTCCTACGAGCAGTACTTC.